This TCR beta chain was captured in a study of blood T cell repertoires in COVID-19. Using immunoSEQ multiplex PCR, the repertoire was profiled, and TCRdb retains in-frame clones only, with some absent. The data contain 200,000 to 300,000 clones, around 85% of them singletons. V lost 7 bases and J 7 bases, leaving 9 bases between the germline ends. CDR1 is KGHDR, CDR2 SFDVKD, per germline. The CDR3 is 12 residues long. This clone was picked up a small number of times. This chain uses TRBV24-1 with TRBJ2-2; a weak D match, TRBD2 (5 bases). This TCR was sampled from a woman aged 40 to 55 with acute COVID-19. Material: PBMCs or T cells enriched from blood (not recorded which). The chain's CDR3 is CATSPRDGELFF. CDR3 in DNA: TGTGCCACCAGCCCACGGGACGGGGAGCTGTTTTTT.